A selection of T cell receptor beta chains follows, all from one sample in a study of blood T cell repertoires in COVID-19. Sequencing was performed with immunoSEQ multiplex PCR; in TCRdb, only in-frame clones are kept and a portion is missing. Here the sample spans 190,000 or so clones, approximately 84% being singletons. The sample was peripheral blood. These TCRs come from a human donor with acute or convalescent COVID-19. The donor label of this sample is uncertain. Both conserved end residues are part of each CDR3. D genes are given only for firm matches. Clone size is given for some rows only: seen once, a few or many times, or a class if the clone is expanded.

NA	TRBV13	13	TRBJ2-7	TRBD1	CASGYRGTYEQYF	TGTGCCAGCGGTTACAGGGGGACCTACGAGCAGTACTTC
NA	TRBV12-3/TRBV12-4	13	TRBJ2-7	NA	CASSLVRGDEQYF	TGTGCCAGCAGTTTAGTAAGAGGAGATGAGCAGTACTTC
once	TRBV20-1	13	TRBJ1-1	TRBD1	CSASRTGGTEAFF	TGCAGTGCTAGTAGGACAGGGGGCACTGAAGCTTTCTTT
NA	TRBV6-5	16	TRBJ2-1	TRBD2	CASSYSGTRSGNEQFF	TGTGCCAGCAGTTACTCGGGGACTAGGTCAGGGAATGAGCAGTTCTTC
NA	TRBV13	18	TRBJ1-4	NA	CASSFYASSRQINEKLFF	TGTGCCAGCAGCTTTTACGCATCCTCCCGACAGATCAATGAAAAACTGTTTTTT
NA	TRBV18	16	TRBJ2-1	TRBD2	CASSPRTSGRYNEQFF	TGTGCCAGCTCACCGCGGACTAGCGGGAGGTACAATGAGCAGTTCTTC
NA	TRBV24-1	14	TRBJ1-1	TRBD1	CATRAGGGVAEAFF	TGTGCCACCAGAGCAGGGGGCGGAGTGGCTGAAGCTTTCTTT
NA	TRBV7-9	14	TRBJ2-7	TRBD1	CASSPDRSTYEQYF	TGTGCCAGCAGCCCGGACAGGAGTACCTACGAGCAGTACTTC
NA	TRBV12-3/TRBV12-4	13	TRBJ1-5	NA	CASKTGVYQPQHF	TGTGCCAGCAAGACAGGCGTCTATCAGCCCCAGCATTTT
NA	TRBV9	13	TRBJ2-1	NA	CASSVAGLNEQFF	TGTGCCAGCAGCGTAGCAGGGTTGAATGAGCAGTTCTTC
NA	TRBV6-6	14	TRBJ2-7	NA	CASKLTGGSYEQYF	TGTGCCAGCAAACTTACCGGGGGCTCCTACGAGCAGTACTTC
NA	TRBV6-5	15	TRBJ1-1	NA	CASSEWGRGNTEAFF	TGTGCCAGCAGCGAGTGGGGGCGAGGGAACACTGAAGCTTTCTTT
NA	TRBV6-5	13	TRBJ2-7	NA	CASRTPRSYEQYF	TGTGCCAGCAGGACCCCGAGGAGCTACGAGCAGTACTTC
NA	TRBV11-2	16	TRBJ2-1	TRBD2	CASSLELAGGPGEQFF	TGTGCCAGCAGCTTAGAGCTAGCGGGAGGGCCCGGTGAGCAGTTCTTC
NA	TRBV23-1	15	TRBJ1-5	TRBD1	CASSQPGTGYQPQHF	TGCGCCAGCAGTCAACCCGGGACAGGGTATCAGCCCCAGCATTTT
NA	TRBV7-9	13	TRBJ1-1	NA	CASSTRQGIEAFF	TGTGCCAGCAGCACGAGGCAAGGAATTGAAGCTTTCTTT
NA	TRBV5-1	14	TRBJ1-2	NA	CASSGGDINYGYTF	TGCGCCAGCAGCGGGGGGGACATTAACTATGGCTACACCTTC
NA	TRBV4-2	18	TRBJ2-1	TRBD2	CASSQGLIGSAGGLGQFF	TGTGCCAGCAGCCAAGGGCTCATAGGGTCCGCGGGAGGGCTTGGGCAGTTCTTC
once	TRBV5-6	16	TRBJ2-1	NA	CASSSGGGGSYNEQFF	TGTGCCAGCAGCTCGGGCGGGGGCGGCTCCTACAATGAGCAGTTCTTC
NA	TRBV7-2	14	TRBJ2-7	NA	CASSLGGRVYEQYF	TGTGCCAGCAGCTTAGGGGGCAGAGTCTACGAGCAGTACTTC
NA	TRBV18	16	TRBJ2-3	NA	CASSPQEGLSTDTQYF	TGTGCCAGCTCACCACAGGAGGGGCTCAGCACAGATACGCAGTATTTT
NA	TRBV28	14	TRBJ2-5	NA	CASSLFRGVETQYF	TGTGCCAGCAGTTTATTCAGGGGAGTTGAGACCCAGTACTTC
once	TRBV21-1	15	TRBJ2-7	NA	CASRKGTSDGYEQYF	TGTGCCAGCAGAAAAGGGACTAGCGACGGGTACGAGCAGTACTTC
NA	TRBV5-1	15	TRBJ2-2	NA	CASSPIQGSTGELFF	TGCGCCAGCAGCCCCATACAGGGTAGCACCGGGGAGCTGTTTTTT
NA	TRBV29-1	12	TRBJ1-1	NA	CSVVGPNTEAFF	TGCAGCGTTGTGGGGCCGAACACTGAAGCTTTCTTT
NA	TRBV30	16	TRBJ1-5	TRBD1	CAWSTMGTGRFQPQHF	TGTGCCTGGAGTACAATGGGGACAGGGAGGTTTCAGCCCCAGCATTTT
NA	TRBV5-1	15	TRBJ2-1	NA	CASRRDRLGLNEQFF	TGCGCCAGCAGGCGGGATCGACTGGGGTTAAATGAGCAGTTCTTC
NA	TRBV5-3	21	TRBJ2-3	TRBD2	CARSRTSGSVRTPTSTDTQYF	TGTGCCAGAAGCAGGACTAGCGGGAGCGTCCGAACCCCAACTAGCACAGATACGCAGTATTTT
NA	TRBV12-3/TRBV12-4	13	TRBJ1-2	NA	CASSLNRNYGYTF	TGTGCCAGCAGTTTGAACAGAAACTATGGCTACACCTTC
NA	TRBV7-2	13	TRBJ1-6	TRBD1	CASRPDRDAPLHF	TGTGCCAGCAGACCCGACAGGGATGCACCCCTCCACTTT
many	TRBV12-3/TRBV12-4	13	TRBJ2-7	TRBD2	CATRLAGAHEQYF	TGTGCCACCCGGCTAGCGGGAGCCCACGAGCAGTACTTC
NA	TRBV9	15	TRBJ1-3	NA	CASSVLNSWGNTIYF	TGTGCCAGCAGCGTATTGAACTCCTGGGGAAACACCATATATTTT
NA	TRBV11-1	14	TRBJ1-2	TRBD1	CASSPRQGTSGYTF	TGTGCCAGCAGCCCCCGACAGGGGACGAGCGGCTACACCTTC
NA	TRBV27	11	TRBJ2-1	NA	CASIFSSLQFF	TGTGCCAGCATTTTTAGCAGCCTCCAATTCTTC
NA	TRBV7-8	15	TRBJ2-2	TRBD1	CASSRQGANTGELFF	TGTGCCAGCAGCCGCCAGGGGGCGAACACCGGGGAGCTGTTTTTT
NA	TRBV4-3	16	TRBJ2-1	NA	CASSQETAGGNNEQFF	TGCGCCAGCAGCCAAGAGACGGCAGGGGGGAATAATGAGCAGTTCTTC
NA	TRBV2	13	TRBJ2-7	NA	CASRGGSSYEQYF	TGTGCCAGCCGAGGAGGGAGTTCCTACGAGCAGTACTTC
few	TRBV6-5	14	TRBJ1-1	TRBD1	CASGKGTANTEAFF	TGTGCCAGCGGTAAGGGGACAGCGAACACTGAAGCTTTCTTT
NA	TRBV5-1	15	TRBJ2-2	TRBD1	CASSSGDRAPGELFF	TGCGCCAGCAGCAGCGGGGACAGGGCCCCCGGGGAGCTGTTTTTT
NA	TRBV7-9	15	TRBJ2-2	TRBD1	CASSFRQGGTGELFF	TGTGCCAGCAGCTTTCGACAGGGGGGCACCGGGGAGCTGTTTTTT
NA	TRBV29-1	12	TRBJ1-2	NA	CSVEPFQGPGTF	TGCAGCGTTGAACCATTTCAGGGGCCGGGGACCTTC
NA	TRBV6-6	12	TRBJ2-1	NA	CASGPSYNEQFF	TGTGCCAGCGGGCCCTCCTACAATGAGCAGTTCTTC
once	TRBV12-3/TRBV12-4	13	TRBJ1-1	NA	CASSGGKNTEAFF	TGTGCCAGCAGTGGGGGGAAGAACACTGAAGCTTTCTTT
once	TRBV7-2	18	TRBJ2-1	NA	CASSLARGGPYSYNEQFF	TGTGCCAGCAGCTTAGCGCGGGGCGGGCCTTACTCCTACAATGAGCAGTTCTTC
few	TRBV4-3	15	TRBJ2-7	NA	CASSQDRAGTYEQYF	TGCGCCAGCAGCCAAGATCGGGCGGGGACCTACGAGCAGTACTTC
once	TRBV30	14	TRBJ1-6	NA	CAWSLGGRNSPLHF	TGTGCCTGGAGTTTAGGCGGGAGAAATTCACCCCTCCACTTT
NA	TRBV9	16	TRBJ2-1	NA	CASSVEERLRVYEQFF	TGTGCCAGCAGCGTAGAGGAGCGATTACGGGTCTATGAGCAGTTCTTC
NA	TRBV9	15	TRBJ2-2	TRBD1	CASSAGTANTGELFF	TGTGCCAGCAGCGCCGGGACAGCGAACACCGGGGAGCTGTTTTTT
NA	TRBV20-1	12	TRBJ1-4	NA	CSASRGDEKLFF	TGCAGTGCTAGTCGGGGGGATGAAAAACTGTTTTTT
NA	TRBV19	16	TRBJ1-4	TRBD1	CASNMNRDRGDEKLFF	TGTGCCAGTAACATGAACCGGGACAGGGGCGATGAAAAACTGTTTTTT
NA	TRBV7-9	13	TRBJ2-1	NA	CASSLARTDYQFF	TGTGCCAGCAGCTTAGCTCGTACGGACTACCAGTTCTTC
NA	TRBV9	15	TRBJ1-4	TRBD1	CASSETGGWAEKLFF	TGTGCCAGCAGCGAGACAGGGGGCTGGGCTGAAAAACTGTTTTTT
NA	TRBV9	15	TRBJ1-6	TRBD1	CASSGGQGMNSPLHF	TGTGCCAGCAGCGGGGGACAGGGGATGAATTCACCCCTCCACTTT
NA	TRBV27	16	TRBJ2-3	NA	CASSPARTIRTDTQYF	TGTGCCAGCAGTCCGGCCAGGACTATCCGGACAGATACGCAGTATTTT